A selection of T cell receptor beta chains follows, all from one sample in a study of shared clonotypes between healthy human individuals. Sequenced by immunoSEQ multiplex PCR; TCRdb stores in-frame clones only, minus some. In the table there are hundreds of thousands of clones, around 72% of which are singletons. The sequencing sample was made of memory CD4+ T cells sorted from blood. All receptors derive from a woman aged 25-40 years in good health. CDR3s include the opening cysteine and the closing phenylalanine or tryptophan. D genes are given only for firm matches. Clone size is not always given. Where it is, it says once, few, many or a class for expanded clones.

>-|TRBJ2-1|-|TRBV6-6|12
CASSYPPDEQFF
TGTGCCAGCAGTTATCCACCCGATGAGCAGTTCTTC
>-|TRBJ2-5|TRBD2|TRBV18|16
CASSRRAGGPLETQYF
TGTGCCAGCTCACGTCGAGCGGGAGGGCCTTTGGAGACCCAGTACTTC
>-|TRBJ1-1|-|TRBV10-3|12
CAISRQNTEAFF
TGTGCCATCTCCAGGCAGAACACTGAAGCTTTCTTT
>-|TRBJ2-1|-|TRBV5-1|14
CASSLGDESNEQFF
TGCGCCAGCAGCTTGGGGGATGAGAGCAATGAGCAGTTCTTC
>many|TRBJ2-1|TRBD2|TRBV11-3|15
CASSRPGLADNEQFF
TGTGCCAGCAGTCGTCCGGGACTAGCGGACAATGAGCAGTTCTTC
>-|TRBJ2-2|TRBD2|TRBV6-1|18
CASSASGTSGRADGELFF
TGTGCCAGCAGTGCTTCCGGGACTAGCGGGAGGGCGGACGGGGAGCTGTTTTTT
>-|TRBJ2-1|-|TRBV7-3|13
CASSLQLYNEQFF
TGTGCCAGCAGCCTACAACTATACAATGAGCAGTTCTTC
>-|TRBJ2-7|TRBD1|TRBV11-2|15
CASSSQDRTIYEQYF
TGTGCCAGCAGCTCGCAGGACAGGACCATCTACGAGCAGTACTTC
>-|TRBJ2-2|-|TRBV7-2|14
CASTDFRATGELFF
TGTGCCAGCACCGATTTCCGAGCCACCGGGGAGCTGTTTTTT
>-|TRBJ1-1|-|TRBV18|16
CASSPPGLFSATEAFF
TGTGCCAGCTCACCACCAGGTCTCTTCTCGGCCACTGAAGCTTTCTTT
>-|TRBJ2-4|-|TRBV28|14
CASSFEGRGFIQYF
TGTGCCAGCAGTTTTGAGGGCCGGGGATTCATTCAGTACTTC
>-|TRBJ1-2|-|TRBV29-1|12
CSVEEKPYGYTF
TGCAGCGTTGAAGAGAAGCCCTATGGCTACACCTTC
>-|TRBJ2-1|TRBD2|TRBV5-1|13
CASRTSGSNEQFF
TGCGCCAGTCGGACTAGCGGGAGCAATGAGCAGTTCTTC
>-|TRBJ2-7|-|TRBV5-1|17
CASSLAERKGFSYEQYF
TGCGCCAGCAGCTTGGCCGAGAGGAAGGGCTTCTCCTACGAGCAGTACTTC
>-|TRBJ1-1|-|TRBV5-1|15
CASSQGHEGNTEAFF
TGCGCCAGCAGCCAAGGGCATGAGGGAAACACTGAAGCTTTCTTT
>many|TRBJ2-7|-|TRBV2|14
CASSLWGGLGEQYF
TGTGCCAGCAGCCTCTGGGGGGGGCTGGGCGAGCAGTACTTC
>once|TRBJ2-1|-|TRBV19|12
CASSSHRNEQFF
TGTGCCAGTAGTTCCCATCGAAATGAGCAGTTCTTC
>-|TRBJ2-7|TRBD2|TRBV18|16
CASSPTSGGMRSEQYF
TGTGCCAGCTCACCTACTAGCGGGGGGATGCGGAGCGAGCAGTACTTC
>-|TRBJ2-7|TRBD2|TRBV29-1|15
CSVFHWTSGSYEQYF
TGCAGCGTTTTTCATTGGACTAGCGGGAGTTACGAGCAGTACTTC
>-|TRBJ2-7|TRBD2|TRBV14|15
CASSQGGAGGYEQYF
TGTGCCAGCAGCCAAGGGGGAGCGGGAGGCTACGAGCAGTACTTC
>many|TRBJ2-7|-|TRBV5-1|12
CASRRDGDEQYF
TGCGCCAGCAGACGGGACGGAGACGAGCAGTACTTC
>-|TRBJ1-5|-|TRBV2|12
CASRLDDQPQHF
TGTGCCAGCAGATTAGATGACCAGCCCCAGCATTTT
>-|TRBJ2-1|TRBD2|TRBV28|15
CASSPTSGRAYEQFF
TGTGCCAGCAGCCCTACTAGCGGGAGGGCGTATGAGCAGTTCTTC